The source of this T cell receptor (beta chain) is a study of T cells in Graves' hyperthyroidism and ophthalmopathy. RNA transcripts yielded amplified TCR beta CDR3 regions. HTBI primers were used for first-round RT-PCR of the TCR CDR3. From the multiplex PCR reads, TCRdb called clonotypes with MiXCR, one entry per CDR3 protein. The sample contains about 400,000 distinct CDR3 sequences, roughly an eighth of which appear only once. This clonotype showed up many times. Trimming took 2 bases from V and 5 from J; bases not matched to a gene: 7. In germline, CDR1 is SGHTA, CDR2 FQGNSA. The CDR3 contains 16 residues.

This chain connects TRBV7-2 to TRBJ2-4, with 9 bases fitting TRBD1. The sequenced sample was blood. This sequence was found in a young woman with Graves' hyperthyroidism. The CDR3 sequence: CASSLSGGQGQNIQYF. CDR3 nucleotide sequence: TGTGCCAGCAGCTTATCCGGTGGACAGGGGCAAAACATTCAGTACTTC.